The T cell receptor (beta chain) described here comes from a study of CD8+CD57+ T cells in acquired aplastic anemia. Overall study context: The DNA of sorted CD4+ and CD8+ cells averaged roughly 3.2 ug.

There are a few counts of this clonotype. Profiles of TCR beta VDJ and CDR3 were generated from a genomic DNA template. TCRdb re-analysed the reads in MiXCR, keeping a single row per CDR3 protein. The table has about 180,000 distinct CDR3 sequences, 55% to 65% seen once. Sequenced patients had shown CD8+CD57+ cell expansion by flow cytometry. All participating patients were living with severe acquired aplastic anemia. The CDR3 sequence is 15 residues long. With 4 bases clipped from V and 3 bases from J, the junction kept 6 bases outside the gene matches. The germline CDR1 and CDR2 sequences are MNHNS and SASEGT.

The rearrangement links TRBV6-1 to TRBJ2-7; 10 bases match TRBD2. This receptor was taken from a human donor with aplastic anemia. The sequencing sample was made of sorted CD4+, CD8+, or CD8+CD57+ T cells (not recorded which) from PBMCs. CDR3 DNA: TGTGCCAGCAGTGTTACTAGCGGGATCTTCTACGAGCAGTACTTC. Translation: CASSVTSGIFYEQYF.